This T cell receptor (beta chain) was sequenced for a study of cytomegalovirus exposure and HLA in healthy donors. Germline V gene lookup returns CDR1 MNHEY and CDR2 SMNVEV (reference sequence). The CDR3 extends over 11 amino acids. Trimming stripped 8 bases from V and 4 bases from J, with 6 bases between. Primers included in the PCR were 60 Vbeta and 13 Jbeta primers. Assay used: immunoSEQ multiplex PCR; TCRdb lists only in-frame clones, some missing. The data contain roughly 150,000 clones, roughly 83% of them singletons. The sequenced sample was PBMCs. This clonotype was sampled from a boy aged 2-9 years in good health and CMV-seronegative. The rearrangement links TRBV27 to TRBJ1-3; D is ambiguous. CDR3 sequence: CASSTGNTIYF. CDR3 bases: TGTGCCAGCTCTACGGGAAACACCATATATTTT.